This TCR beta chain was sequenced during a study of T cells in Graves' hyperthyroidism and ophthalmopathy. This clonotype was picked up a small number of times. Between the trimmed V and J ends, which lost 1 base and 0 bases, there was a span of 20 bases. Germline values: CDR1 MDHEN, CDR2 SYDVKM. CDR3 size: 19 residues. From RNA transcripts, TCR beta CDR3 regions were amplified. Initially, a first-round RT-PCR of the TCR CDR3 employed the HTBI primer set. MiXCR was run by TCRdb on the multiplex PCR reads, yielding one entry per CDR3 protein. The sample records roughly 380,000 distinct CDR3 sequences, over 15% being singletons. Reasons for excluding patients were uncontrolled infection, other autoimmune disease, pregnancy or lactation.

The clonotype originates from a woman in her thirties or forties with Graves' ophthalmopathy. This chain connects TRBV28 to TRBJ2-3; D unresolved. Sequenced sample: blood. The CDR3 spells CASSLSSAVVTASTDTQYF. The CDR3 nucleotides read TGTGCCAGCAGTTTATCGTCGGCGGTTGTCACAGCTAGCACAGATACGCAGTATTTT.